The 18 T cell receptor beta chains below all came from one sample that was sequenced in a study of Ad26.COV2.S vaccination and SARS-CoV-2 variants. The table came from immunoSEQ multiplex PCR; TCRdb's copy has only in-frame clones and leaves some out. Of roughly 250,000 clones listed, approximately 88% are singletons. Treatment indicated: 15 to 20 received Ad26.COV2.S at low or high dose, single or two shots; a few received placebo; per-sample allocation not given. Sampling happened 63 days after the first vaccine or placebo injection. The sequences come from peripheral blood, collected in a trial of Ad26.COV2.S vaccine versus placebo. The receptors come from a person aged 18-60 years who received the Ad26.COV2.S COVID-19 vaccine or a placebo.

The V call is TRBV4-1, the J call TRBJ2-4; D remains unclear. The CDR3 is made up of 16 amino acids. Germline CDR1 MGHRA, CDR2 YSYEKL. The ends were cut back, 0 bases at V and 0 bases at J, with 9 bases in the middle. In DNA form, the CDR3 reads TGCGCCAGCAGCCAAGATTCTCAACTAGCCAAAAACATTCAGTACTTC. Its translation is CASSQDSQLAKNIQYF.

The gene calls are TRBV27 and TRBJ2-3, with D maybe TRBD2 (7 bases). The CDR3 extends over 16 amino acids. V dropped 4 bases and J dropped 7 bases, with 21 bases sitting between them. Germline assignment: CDR1 MNHEY and CDR2 SMNVEV (reference sequence). CDR3 residues: CASSSAGGGRGNTQYF. The CDR3 DNA follows: TGTGCCAGCAGTTCGGCGGGCGGGGGCCGGGGGAATACGCAGTATTTT.

This CDR3 is CASSWGRFLGASYEQYF. CDR3 sequence (DNA): TGTGCCAGCAGCTGGGGGCGGTTCCTAGGGGCCTCCTACGAGCAGTACTTC. The J gene is TRBJ2-7, the V gene TRBV5-6; D perhaps matches TRBD1 (6 bases). The CDR3 contains 17 residues. From germline, CDR1 is SGHDT and CDR2 YYEEEE. The V and J ends lost 3 bases and 0 bases respectively, with 19 bases between them.

The chain has TRBV5-5 and TRBJ1-4, with TRBD1 identical over 7 bases. Germline assignment: CDR1 SGHKS and CDR2 YYEKEE (reference sequence). This CDR3 is 14 amino acids long. The J segment lost 8 bases and the V segment lost 4 bases, leaving 8 bases of the junction unmatched. CDR3: CASSGGQVPEKLFF. CDR3 coding DNA: TGTGCCAGCAGCGGCGGACAGGTTCCCGAAAAACTGTTTTTT.

This chain connects TRBV10-1 to TRBJ1-2; TRBD1 matches at 8 bases. The CDR3 length is 18 residues. The V segment lost 5 bases and the J segment 0 bases; nucleotides outside the gene matches: 14. Germline CDR1 reads WNHNN; CDR2 reads SYGVQD (reference sequence). The CDR3 reads CASSPRNPGQVTNYGYTF. The CDR3 region has the DNA TGCGCCAGCAGTCCCAGGAACCCGGGACAGGTCACTAACTATGGCTACACCTTC.

V gene TRBV7-9 combines with J gene TRBJ2-5; 9 bases fit TRBD2. CDR3 length equals 14 residues. The germline gives CDR1 SEHNR, CDR2 FQNEAQ (reference sequence). Germline trimming cut 4 bases from V and 2 bases from J; bases unmatched to any gene: 2. CDR3 loop: CASSSTSGQETQYF. CDR3 bases: TGTGCCAGCAGCTCGACTAGCGGACAAGAGACCCAGTACTTC.

The rearrangement joins TRBV27 to TRBJ2-7; D possibly corresponds to TRBD2 (6 bases). The V and J ends lost 7 bases and 2 bases respectively, with 15 bases between them. The CDR3 has 14 amino acids. CDR1 and CDR2 from the germline V gene are MNHEY and SMNVEV (reference sequence). CDR3 protein: CASTLRRGPYEQYF. CDR3 bases: TGTGCCAGCACCCTAAGGCGGGGCCCCTACGAGCAGTACTTC.

The V gene is TRBV14, the J gene TRBJ1-2; D is perhaps TRBD1 (5 bases). From germline, CDR1 is SGHDN and CDR2 FVKESK. This CDR3 region has 18 residues. Trimming shortened V by 0 bases and J by 4 bases, and 21 bases separated the two germline ends. CDR3 sequence reads: CASSQDSAGTPTGYGYTF. CDR3 bases: TGTGCCAGCAGCCAAGATTCGGCAGGGACGCCGACGGGCTATGGCTACACCTTC. The complete variable domain, with remaining parts taken from reference TRBV14 and TRBJ1-2, reads EAGVTQFPSHSVIEKGQTVTLRCDPISGHDNLYWYRRVMGKEIKFLLHFVKESKQDESGMPNNRFLAERTGGTYSTLKVQPAELEDSGVYFCASSQDSAGTPTGYGYTFGSGTRLTVV.

The chain has TRBV19 and TRBJ1-1, with TRBD1 matching over 7 bases. Germline loops: CDR1 LNHDA, CDR2 SQIVND (reference sequence). The J segment lost 9 bases and the V segment lost 3 bases, leaving 10 bases of the junction unmatched. The CDR3 totals 14 residues. CDR3 bases: TGTGCCAGTAGTATCTCTCCGGGACAGACACAAGCTTTCTTT. This codes for CASSISPGQTQAFF.

This chain connects TRBV5-4 to TRBJ1-1; D may be TRBD1 (5 bases). Trimming removed 0 bases at V and 4 bases at J, with 10 bases between. Germline loops: CDR1 SGHNT, CDR2 YYREEE (reference sequence). The CDR3 has 14 residues. The CDR3 region has the DNA TGTGCCAGCAGCTTGGTGCTGGGGCCCACTGAAGCTTTCTTT. It is translated as CASSLVLGPTEAFF.

The chain is built from TRBV19 and TRBJ1-5; D gene unclear. The germline CDR1 and CDR2 sequences are LNHDA and SQIVND (reference sequence). The CDR3 runs to 18 residues. The V gene lost 4 bases and the J gene lost 0 bases, with 19 bases spanning the gap. The CDR3 DNA sequence: TGTGCCAGTAGTAGATCGTCCCACACCCTCCGTAGCAATCAGCCCCAGCATTTT. Translated, it gives CASSRSSHTLRSNQPQHF.

The chain employs TRBV20-1 and TRBJ1-4; unclear D gene. Germline values: CDR1 DFQATT, CDR2 SNEGSKA (reference sequence). The CDR3 covers 11 residues. Trimming took 5 bases from V and 6 from J, leaving 7 bases between them. CDR3 bases: TGCAGTGCTGTGTTTTATGAAAAACTGTTTTTT. Translating it yields CSAVFYEKLFF.

The chain is built from TRBV29-1 and TRBJ1-2; 7 positions agree with TRBD1. Germline V gives CDR1 SQVTM, CDR2 ANQGSEA. The CDR3 runs to 13 residues. Trimming removed 5 bases from V and 4 bases from J; junction bases left unmatched: 7. DNA for the CDR3: TGCAGCGTTCCGCAACAGGGGATCTATGGCTACACCTTC. The encoded protein is CSVPQQGIYGYTF.

This chain connects TRBV6-2 or TRBV6-3 to TRBJ1-6; D not resolved. Germline assignment: CDR1 MNHEY and CDR2 SVGEGT. The germline V and J ends were trimmed by 4 bases and 4 bases, with 11 bases remaining between them. This CDR3 region has 15 residues. For the CDR3, the DNA is TGTGCCAGCAGTTGGACGGCTCAATATAATTCACCCCTCCACTTT. This codes for CASSWTAQYNSPLHF.

CDR3 residues: CAWSGQASYGYTF. CDR3 in DNA: TGTGCCTGGAGTGGACAGGCCTCATATGGCTACACCTTC. V and J are TRBV30 and TRBJ1-2; D is perhaps TRBD1 (6 bases). The CDR3 is made up of 13 amino acids. The ends were cut back, 1 base at V and 5 bases at J, with 11 bases in the middle. Germline V gene data show CDR1 as GTSNPN and CDR2 as SVGIG (reference sequence).

The V gene is TRBV7-9, the J gene TRBJ2-2; 8 bases are shared with TRBD1. The CDR3 totals 16 residues. Germline-derived CDR1 and CDR2 are SEHNR and FQNEAQ (reference sequence). The trim removed 8 bases at V and 0 bases at J, leaving 8 bases unmatched. The CDR3 protein is CASVRQGPSNTGELFF. The CDR3 nucleotides are TGTGCCAGCGTGAGACAGGGGCCTTCGAACACCGGGGAGCTGTTTTTT. Looking up the rest from reference TRBV7-9 and TRBJ2-2 gives the full variable domain: DTGVSQNPRHKITKRGQNVTFRCDPISEHNRLYWYRQTLGQGPEFLTYFQNEAQLEKSRLLSDRFSAERPKGSFSTLEIQRTEQGDSAMYLCASVRQGPSNTGELFFGEGSRLTVL.

The chain is built from TRBV11-3 and TRBJ2-1; D is uncertain. The CDR3 contains 15 residues. The germline CDR1 and CDR2 sequences are SGHNT and YENEEA. V was clipped by 4 bases and J by 3 bases, with 13 bases between them. DNA for the CDR3: TGTGCCAGCAGCTCAGGAATGGTAGACTACAATGAGCAGTTCTTC. This codes for CASSSGMVDYNEQFF.

This clone was counted once. The CDR3 loop reads CASRGTTEAFF. Written as DNA, the CDR3 is TGTGCCAGCCGGGGGACCACTGAAGCTTTCTTT. This rearrangement joins TRBV27 to TRBJ1-1, with D perhaps TRBD1 (5 bases). Trimming took off 8 bases at V and 4 bases at J, with 8 bases between the two ends. The CDR3 length is 11 residues. Germline values: CDR1 MNHEY, CDR2 SMNVEV (reference sequence).